This T cell receptor beta chain derives from a study of OX40 agonist ivuxolimab in advanced cancers. Turning to the overall study: Ivuxolimab, which targeted the costimulatory receptor OX40 (CD134), was an agonistic, fully human IgG2 monoclonal antibody. Prior anti-PD-1, anti-PD-L1 or anti-CTLA-4 therapy was permitted, and checkpoint inhibitors had been received by about 37% of dose-escalation patients. Peripheral TCRbeta sequencing was intended to test whether TCR sequence diversity was altered and clonal T-cell expansion was caused by ivuxolimab. In the dose-escalation cohort, around four fifths of patients were male, and the mean age was 60 years with a range of roughly 23 to 90. Among the 50 to 55 dose-escalation patients, roughly 20 had hepatocellular carcinoma, around 15 melanoma, 9 renal cell carcinoma and 9 head and neck cancer. Intravenous ivuxolimab was administered to patients every 2 weeks at six dose levels: 0.01, 0.1, 0.3, 1.5, 3 and 10 mg/kg. The paper covers the monotherapy dose-escalation part of the phase I ivuxolimab trial, which included N of about 51 patients. Partial responses were achieved by three dose-escalation patients, of whom one had hepatocellular carcinoma and two had cutaneous melanoma.

CDR1 and CDR2 were assigned from the germline V gene as SGDLS and YYNGEE. From the cysteine through the phenylalanine, the CDR3 covers 15 amino acids. The DNA shown is the 45-base CDR3, in frame from base 1. V and J are trimmed by 0 bases and 9 bases, and the gene matches miss 5 bases of the junction. To sequence the TCRbeta CDR3 region, genomic DNA was isolated from the sorted cells. The immunoSEQ Assay was used for sequencing of TCRbeta CDR3 regions. The source is immuneACCESS, and TCRdb retained only in-frame sequences with V and J called. Part of the clones is not carried over; for the studies checked, unresolved V genes explain less than half of this, and the remainder is unexplained. The sample table records fewer than 80,000 clones; 70% to 90% of these occur just once. In total, the top ten clones hold over 4.5% of the sample. Beyond this particular receptor, the publication reports: Antigen specificity was not determined for the clonally expanded peripheral T cells. Low levels of normalized T-cell clonal expansion were also seen in some patients who did not respond. In the 0.1-3.0 mg/kg groups, partial responders were among the patients with the lowest normalized peripheral clonal expansion, particularly in CD8+ T cells. After ivuxolimab, more expanded clones were found on average in CD8+ T cells than in CD4+ T cells. At doses of 0.1 to 3.0 mg/kg, clonal expansion of both CD4+ and CD8+ T cells in blood was seen between baseline and week 6.

On this clone: Its binding antigen is unknown. No base qualities exist here, and no much larger clone lies one base off it.

The trial excluded patients who had a history of autoimmune disease or were on systemic immunosuppression. In every dose cohort, peripheral blood was drawn for TCR sequencing at baseline, cycle 4 day 1, and cycle 7 day 1. Samples came from an open-label, multicenter, first-in-human phase I dose-escalation trial of ivuxolimab. The trial enrolled adults with locally advanced or metastatic head and neck squamous cell, hepatocellular, melanoma or renal cell carcinoma. Before TCR sequencing, CD4+ T cells and CD8+ T cells were sorted from peripheral blood as separate populations. The source of this sequence is an adult with an advanced solid tumor such as melanoma, head and neck, liver or kidney cancer. Here the sequenced sample was CD4+ or CD8+ T cells sorted from blood, taken in a trial of the OX40 agonist ivuxolimab. The chain couples TRBV9 to TRBJ2-1, with 11 central nucleotides matching TRBD2. The bases read TGTGCCAGCAGCGTAGATGGTAGCGGGAGGGGTGAGCAGTTCTTC. This is translated as CASSVDGSGRGEQFF.